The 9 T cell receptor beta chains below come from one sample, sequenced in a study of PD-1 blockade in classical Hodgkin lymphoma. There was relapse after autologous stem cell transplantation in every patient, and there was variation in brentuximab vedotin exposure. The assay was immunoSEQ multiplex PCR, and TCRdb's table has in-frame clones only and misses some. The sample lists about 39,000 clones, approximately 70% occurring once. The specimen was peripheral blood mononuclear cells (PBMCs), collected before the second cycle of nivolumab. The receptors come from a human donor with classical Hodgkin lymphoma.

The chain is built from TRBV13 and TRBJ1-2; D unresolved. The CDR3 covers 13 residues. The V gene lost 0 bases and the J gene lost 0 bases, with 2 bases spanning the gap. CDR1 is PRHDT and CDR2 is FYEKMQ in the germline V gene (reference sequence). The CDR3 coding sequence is TGTGCCAGCAGCTTAGGGCCTAACTATGGCTACACCTTC. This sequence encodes CASSLGPNYGYTF.

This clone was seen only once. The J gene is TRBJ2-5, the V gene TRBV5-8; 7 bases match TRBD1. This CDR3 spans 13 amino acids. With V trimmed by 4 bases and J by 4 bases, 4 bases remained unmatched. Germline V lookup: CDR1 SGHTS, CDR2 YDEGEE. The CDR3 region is CASSGGQRETQYF. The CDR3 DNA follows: TGTGCCAGCAGCGGGGGACAGCGAGAGACCCAGTACTTC.

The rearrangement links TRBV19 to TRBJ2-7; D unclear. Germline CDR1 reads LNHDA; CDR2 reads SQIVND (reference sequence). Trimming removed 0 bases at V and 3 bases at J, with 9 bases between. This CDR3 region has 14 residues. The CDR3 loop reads CASSIDIAFYEQYF. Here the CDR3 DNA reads TGTGCCAGTAGTATAGATATCGCCTTCTACGAGCAGTACTTC.

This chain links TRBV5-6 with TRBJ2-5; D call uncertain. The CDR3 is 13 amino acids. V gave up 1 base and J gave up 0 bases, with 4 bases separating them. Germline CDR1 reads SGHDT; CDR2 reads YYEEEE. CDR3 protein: CASSLWNQETQYF. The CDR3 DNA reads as TGTGCCAGCAGCTTGTGGAACCAAGAGACCCAGTACTTC.

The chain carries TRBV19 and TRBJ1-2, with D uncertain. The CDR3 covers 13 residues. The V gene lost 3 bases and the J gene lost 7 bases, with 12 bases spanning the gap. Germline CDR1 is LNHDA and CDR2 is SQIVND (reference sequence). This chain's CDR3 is CASSIGRERGYTF. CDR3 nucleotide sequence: TGTGCCAGTAGTATCGGCCGAGAGCGTGGCTACACCTTC.

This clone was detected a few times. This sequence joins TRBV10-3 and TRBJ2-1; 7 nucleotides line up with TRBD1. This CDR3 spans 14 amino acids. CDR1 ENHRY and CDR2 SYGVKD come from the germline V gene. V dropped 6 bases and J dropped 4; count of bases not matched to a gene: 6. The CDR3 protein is CAIRPSGQYNEQFF. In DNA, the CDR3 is TGTGCCATCAGGCCCTCGGGACAGTACAATGAGCAGTTCTTC.

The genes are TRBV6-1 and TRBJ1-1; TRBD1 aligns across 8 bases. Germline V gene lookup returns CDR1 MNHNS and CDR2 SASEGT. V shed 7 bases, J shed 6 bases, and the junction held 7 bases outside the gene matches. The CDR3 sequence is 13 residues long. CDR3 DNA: TGTGCCAGCAACCAGGGGGCTGCCTCTGAAGCTTTCTTT. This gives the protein CASNQGAASEAFF.

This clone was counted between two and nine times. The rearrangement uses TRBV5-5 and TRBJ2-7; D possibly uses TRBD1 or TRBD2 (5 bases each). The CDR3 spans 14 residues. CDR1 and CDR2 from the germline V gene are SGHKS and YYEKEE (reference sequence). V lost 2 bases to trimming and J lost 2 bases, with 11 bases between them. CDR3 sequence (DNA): TGTGCCAGCAGCTTAACCGGGACGGCCTACGAGCAGTACTTC. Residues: CASSLTGTAYEQYF.

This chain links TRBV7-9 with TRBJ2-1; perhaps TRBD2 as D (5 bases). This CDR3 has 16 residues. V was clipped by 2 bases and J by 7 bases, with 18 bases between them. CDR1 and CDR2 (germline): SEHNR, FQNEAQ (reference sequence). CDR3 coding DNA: TGTGCCAGCAGCTTAAACCCCCAATTAGCGAGTAATGAGCAGTTCTTC. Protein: CASSLNPQLASNEQFF.